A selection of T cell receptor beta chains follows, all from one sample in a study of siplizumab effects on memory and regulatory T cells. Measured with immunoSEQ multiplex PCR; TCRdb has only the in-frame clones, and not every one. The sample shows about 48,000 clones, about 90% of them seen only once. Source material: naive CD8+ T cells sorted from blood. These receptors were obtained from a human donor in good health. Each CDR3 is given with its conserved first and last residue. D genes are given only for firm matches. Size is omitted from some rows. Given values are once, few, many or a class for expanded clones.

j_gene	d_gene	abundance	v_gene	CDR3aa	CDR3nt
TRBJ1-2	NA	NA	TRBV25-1	CASSIQGNYGYTF	TGTGCCAGCAGTATTCAGGGTAACTATGGCTACACCTTC
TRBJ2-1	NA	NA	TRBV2	CASSGQTYNEQFF	TGTGCCAGCAGTGGACAGACCTACAATGAGCAGTTCTTC
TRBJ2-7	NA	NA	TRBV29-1	CSVGGRIDEQYF	TGCAGCGTTGGGGGTAGGATAGACGAGCAGTACTTC
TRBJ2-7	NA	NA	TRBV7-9	CASSLEEGGYEQYF	TGTGCCAGCAGCTTAGAAGAGGGGGGCTACGAGCAGTACTTC
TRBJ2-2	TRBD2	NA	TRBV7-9	CASSGGLPKQYTGELFF	TGTGCCAGCAGCGGGGGACTACCCAAACAATACACCGGGGAGCTGTTTTTT
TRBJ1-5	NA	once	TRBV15	CATSRRGSNQPQHF	TGTGCCACCAGCCGGCGGGGTAGCAATCAGCCCCAGCATTTT
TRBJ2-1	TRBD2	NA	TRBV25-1	CASSDPTGASGEQFF	TGTGCCAGCAGTGACCCCACCGGGGCTAGCGGTGAGCAGTTCTTC
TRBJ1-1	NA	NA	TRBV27	CASSLFVTTNEAFF	TGTGCCAGCAGTTTATTCGTCACAACCAATGAAGCTTTCTTT
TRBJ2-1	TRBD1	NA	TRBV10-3	CAISELGQGEEQFF	TGTGCCATCAGTGAATTGGGACAGGGAGAGGAGCAGTTCTTC
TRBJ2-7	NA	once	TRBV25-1	CASSGMAREQYF	TGTGCCAGCAGTGGGATGGCGAGGGAGCAGTACTTC
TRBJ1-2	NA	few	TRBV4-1	CASSQDQGTGYGYTF	TGCGCCAGCAGCCAAGATCAGGGAACCGGCTATGGCTACACCTTC
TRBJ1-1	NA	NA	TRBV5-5	CASSLVAGILNTEAFF	TGTGCCAGCAGCTTGGTGGCAGGGATATTGAACACTGAAGCTTTCTTT
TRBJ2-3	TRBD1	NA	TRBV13	CASEGQGDTDTQYF	TGTGCCAGTGAGGGACAGGGCGACACAGATACGCAGTATTTT
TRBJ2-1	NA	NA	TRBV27	CASSLLISGGEQFF	TGTGCCAGCAGTTTATTAATTTCCGGGGGTGAGCAGTTCTTC
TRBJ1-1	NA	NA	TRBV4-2	CASSQAREAFF	TGTGCCAGCAGCCAAGCCAGGGAAGCTTTCTTT
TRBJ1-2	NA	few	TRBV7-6	CASSLVSAEGSGYTF	TGTGCCAGCAGCTTAGTAAGCGCAGAGGGCTCTGGCTACACCTTC
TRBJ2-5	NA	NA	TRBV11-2	CASRGQLQETQYF	TGTGCCAGCAGAGGACAGTTACAAGAGACCCAGTACTTC
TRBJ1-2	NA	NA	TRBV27	CASSNSPNYGYTF	TGTGCCAGCAGTAACAGCCCTAACTATGGCTACACCTTC
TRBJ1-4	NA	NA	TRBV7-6	CASSLGQFATNEKLFF	TGTGCCAGCAGCCTCGGACAGTTTGCAACTAATGAAAAACTGTTTTTT
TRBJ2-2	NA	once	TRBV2	CASSRAGKVNTGELFF	TGTGCCAGCAGTCGAGCTGGAAAGGTTAACACCGGGGAGCTGTTTTTT
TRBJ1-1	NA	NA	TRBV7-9	CASSPGAGSPEAFF	TGTGCCAGCAGCCCAGGCGCAGGGTCCCCTGAAGCTTTCTTT
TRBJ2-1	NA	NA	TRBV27	CASSLVFSGEQFF	TGTGCCAGCAGTTTAGTCTTCAGCGGGGAGCAGTTCTTC
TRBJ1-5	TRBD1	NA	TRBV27	CASSARTGPGLDTWGNQPQHF	TGTGCCAGCAGTGCCCGGACAGGGCCGGGGTTGGACACCTGGGGCAATCAGCCCCAGCATTTT
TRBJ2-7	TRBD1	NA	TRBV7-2	CASSLIDRGTYEQYF	TGTGCCAGCAGCTTAATTGACAGGGGTACCTACGAGCAGTACTTC
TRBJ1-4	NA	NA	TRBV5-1	CASSLYEATNEKLFF	TGCGCCAGCAGCTTGTATGAGGCAACTAATGAAAAACTGTTTTTT
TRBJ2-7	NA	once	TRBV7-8	CASSPIGGPYYEQYF	TGTGCCAGCAGCCCGATAGGGGGGCCTTACTACGAGCAGTACTTC
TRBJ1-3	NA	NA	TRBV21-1	CAGNRDCSGNTIYF	TGTGCCGGAAACAGGGACTGTTCTGGAAACACCATATATTTT
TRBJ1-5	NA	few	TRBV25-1	CASKPATGNQPQHF	TGTGCCAGCAAACCGGCGACGGGCAATCAGCCCCAGCATTTT
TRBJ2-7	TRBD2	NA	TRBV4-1	CASSWTSGSNEQYF	TGCGCCAGCAGCTGGACTAGCGGGAGTAACGAGCAGTACTTC
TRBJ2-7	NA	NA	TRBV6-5	CASGIYEQYF	TGTGCCAGCGGCATCTACGAGCAGTACTTC
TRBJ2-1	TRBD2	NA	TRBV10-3	CAISEGSGRGSSSYNEQFF	TGTGCCATCAGTGAAGGGAGCGGGAGGGGAAGTAGCTCCTACAATGAGCAGTTCTTC
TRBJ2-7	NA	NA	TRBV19	CASSPSEGTQYF	TGTGCCAGTAGTCCTTCCGAGGGAACCCAGTACTTC
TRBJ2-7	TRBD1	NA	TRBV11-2	CASSLGDRGYEQYF	TGTGCCAGCAGCTTAGGGGACAGGGGATACGAGCAGTACTTC
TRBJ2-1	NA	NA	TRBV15	CATSRTVAEEHNEQFF	TGTGCCACCAGCAGGACCGTCGCCGAGGAACACAATGAGCAGTTCTTC
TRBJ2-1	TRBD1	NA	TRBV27	CASSLGTGVYNEQFF	TGTGCCAGCAGTTTAGGGACAGGGGTTTACAATGAGCAGTTCTTC
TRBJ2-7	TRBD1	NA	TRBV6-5	CASSYSLEGAKYEQYF	TGTGCCAGCAGTTACTCTTTAGAGGGGGCGAAGTACGAGCAGTACTTC
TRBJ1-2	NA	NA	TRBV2	CASSADGGDYGYTF	TGTGCCAGCAGTGCGGACGGGGGGGACTATGGCTACACCTTC
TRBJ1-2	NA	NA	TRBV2	CASRAANYGYTF	TGTGCCAGCAGGGCCGCTAACTATGGCTACACCTTC
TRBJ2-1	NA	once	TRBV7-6	CASSLGNDAYNEQFF	TGTGCCAGCAGCTTAGGTAATGATGCCTACAATGAGCAGTTCTTC
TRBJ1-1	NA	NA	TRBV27	CASSEQGSLRGTEAFF	TGTGCCAGCAGTGAACAGGGTTCACTTCGGGGCACTGAAGCTTTCTTT
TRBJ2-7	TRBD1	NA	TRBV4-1	CASSQGRGFNYEQYF	TGCGCCAGCAGCCAAGGCAGGGGGTTCAATTACGAGCAGTACTTC
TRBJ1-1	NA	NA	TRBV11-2	CASSLDPAATQTEAFF	TGTGCCAGCAGCTTAGACCCGGCAGCAACGCAGACTGAAGCTTTCTTT
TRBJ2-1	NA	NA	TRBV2	CASSEEAREDEQFF	TGTGCCAGCAGTGAAGAGGCTAGGGAGGATGAGCAGTTCTTC
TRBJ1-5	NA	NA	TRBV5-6	CASSWWDNGNQPQHF	TGTGCCAGCAGCTGGTGGGACAACGGCAATCAGCCCCAGCATTTT
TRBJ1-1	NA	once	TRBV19	CASISGHTEAFF	TGTGCCAGCATTTCGGGGCACACTGAAGCTTTCTTT
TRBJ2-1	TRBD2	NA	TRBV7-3	CASSLTAGVGNEQFF	TGTGCCAGCAGCTTAACAGCGGGAGTCGGCAATGAGCAGTTCTTC
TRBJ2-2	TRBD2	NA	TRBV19	CASSLGLPTGELFF	TGTGCCAGTAGTCTGGGACTACCAACCGGGGAGCTGTTTTTT
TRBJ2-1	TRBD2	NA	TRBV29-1	CSVATSGRENEQFF	TGCAGCGTTGCGACTAGCGGGAGAGAGAATGAGCAGTTCTTC
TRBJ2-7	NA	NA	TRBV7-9	CASSPTTSYEQYF	TGTGCCAGCAGCCCAACCACCTCCTACGAGCAGTACTTC